This TCR beta chain came from a study of cytomegalovirus exposure and HLA in healthy donors. The PCR contained 60 Vbeta and 13 Jbeta primers. Sequencing was performed with immunoSEQ multiplex PCR; in TCRdb, only in-frame clones are kept and a portion is missing. This table has about 250,000 clones, nearly 95% appearing once. The germline CDR1 and CDR2 sequences are SGHTA and FQGNSA. The V and J ends lost 6 bases and 0 bases respectively, with 15 bases between them. This CDR3 contains 16 residues. This TCR was recovered from a girl aged 2 to 9 in good health and CMV-seronegative. The specimen sequenced was PBMCs. The chain is built from TRBV7-2 and TRBJ2-1; the D gene is possibly TRBD2 (6 bases). For the CDR3, the DNA is TGTGCCAGCAGTTCAAGGGTAGCGGCCTCCTACAATGAGCAGTTCTTC. Translation gives CASSSRVAASYNEQFF.